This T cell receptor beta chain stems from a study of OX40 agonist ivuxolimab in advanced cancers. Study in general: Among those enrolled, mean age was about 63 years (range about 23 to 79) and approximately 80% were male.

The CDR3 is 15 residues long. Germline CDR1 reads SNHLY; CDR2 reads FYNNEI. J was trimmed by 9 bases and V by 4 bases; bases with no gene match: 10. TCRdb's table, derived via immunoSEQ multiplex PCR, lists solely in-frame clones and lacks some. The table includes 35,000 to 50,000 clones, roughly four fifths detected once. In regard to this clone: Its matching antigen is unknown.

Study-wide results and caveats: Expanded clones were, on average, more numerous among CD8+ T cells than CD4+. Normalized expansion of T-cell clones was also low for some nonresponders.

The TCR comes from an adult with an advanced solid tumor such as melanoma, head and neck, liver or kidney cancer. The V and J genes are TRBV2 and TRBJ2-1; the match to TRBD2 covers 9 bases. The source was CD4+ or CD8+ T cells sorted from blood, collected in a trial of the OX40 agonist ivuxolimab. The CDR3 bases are TGTGCCAGCAGTGTCGTAGCGGGAGATCTTACTGAGCAGTTCTTC. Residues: CASSVVAGDLTEQFF.